What follows describes a single T cell receptor beta chain. Its antigen is still unknown. Looked up from germline, CDR1 is MDHEN and CDR2 is SYDVKM. V lost 4 bases and J lost 1, with 11 bases in between. The CDR3 runs to 14 residues. This record comes from a study of CD8 T cells in ankylosing spondylitis. General study findings and limits: CD8+ cells made up the disease-linked clones, which were relatively rare in peripheral blood. Disease-linked clones reportedly showed significant enrichment in matched ankylosing spondylitis synovial fluid. A TCR beta motif made of about 8 highly homologous variants seemed typical of ankylosing spondylitis blood.

Quantitative 5'-RACE with molecular barcodes generated TCR beta libraries. TCRdb used MiXCR to reprocess the 5' RACE reads, holding one entry per CDR3 protein. Seen here are about 36,000 distinct CDR3 sequences, roughly 11% observed once, and the top ten hold 20%. The chain links TRBV28 to TRBJ2-7; D remains ambiguous. Sequencing was performed on synovial fluid, either unsorted or a sorted T cell fraction (not recorded which). The clonotype originates from a male donor with ankylosing spondylitis. CDR3 in DNA: TGTGCCAGCAGTTCGACAATGGGATCCTACGAGCAGTACTTC. Translation gives CASSSTMGSYEQYF.